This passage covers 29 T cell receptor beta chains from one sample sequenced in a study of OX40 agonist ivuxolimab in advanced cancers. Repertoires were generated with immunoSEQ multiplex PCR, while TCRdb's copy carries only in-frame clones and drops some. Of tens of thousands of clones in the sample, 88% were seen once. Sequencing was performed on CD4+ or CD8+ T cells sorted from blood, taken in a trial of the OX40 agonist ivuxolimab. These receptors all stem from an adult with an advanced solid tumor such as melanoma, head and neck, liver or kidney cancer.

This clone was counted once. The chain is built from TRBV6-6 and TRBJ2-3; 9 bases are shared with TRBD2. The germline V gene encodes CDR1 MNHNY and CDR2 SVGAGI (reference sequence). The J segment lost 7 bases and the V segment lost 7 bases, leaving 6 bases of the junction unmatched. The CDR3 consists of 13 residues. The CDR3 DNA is TGTGCCAGCAAAGCGGGGGGCACCAATACGCAGTATTTT. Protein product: CASKAGGTNTQYF.

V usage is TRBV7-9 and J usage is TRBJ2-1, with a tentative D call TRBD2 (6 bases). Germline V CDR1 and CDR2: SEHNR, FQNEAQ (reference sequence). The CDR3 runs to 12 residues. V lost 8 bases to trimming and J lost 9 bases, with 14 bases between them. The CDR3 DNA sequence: TGTGCCAGCGCTCTTACTAGCAGTGAGCAGTTCTTC. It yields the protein CASALTSSEQFF.

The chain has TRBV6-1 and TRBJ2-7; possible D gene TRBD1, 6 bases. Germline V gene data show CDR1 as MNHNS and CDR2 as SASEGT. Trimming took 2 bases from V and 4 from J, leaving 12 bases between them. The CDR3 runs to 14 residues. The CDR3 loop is CASSERQDGYEQYF. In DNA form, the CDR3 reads TGTGCCAGCAGTGAAAGACAGGACGGATACGAGCAGTACTTC.

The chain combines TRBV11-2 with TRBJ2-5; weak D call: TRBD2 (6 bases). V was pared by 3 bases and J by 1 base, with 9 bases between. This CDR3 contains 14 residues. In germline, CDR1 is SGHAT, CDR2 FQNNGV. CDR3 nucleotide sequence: TGTGCCAGCAGCTTCGGGACTCTCCAAGAGACCCAGTACTTC. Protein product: CASSFGTLQETQYF. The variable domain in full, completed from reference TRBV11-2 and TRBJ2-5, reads EAGVAQSPRYKIIEKRQSVAFWCNPISGHATLYWYQQILGQGPKLLIQFQNNGVVDDSQLPKDRFSAERLKGVDSTLKIQPAKLEDSAVYLCASSFGTLQETQYFGPGTRLLVL.

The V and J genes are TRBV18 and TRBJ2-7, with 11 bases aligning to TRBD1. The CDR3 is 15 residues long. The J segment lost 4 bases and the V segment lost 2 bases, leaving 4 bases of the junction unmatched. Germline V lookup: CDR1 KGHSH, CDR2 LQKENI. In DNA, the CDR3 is TGTGCCAGCTCACCAGCGGGACAGGGGGTGTACGAGCAGTACTTC. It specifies CASSPAGQGVYEQYF.

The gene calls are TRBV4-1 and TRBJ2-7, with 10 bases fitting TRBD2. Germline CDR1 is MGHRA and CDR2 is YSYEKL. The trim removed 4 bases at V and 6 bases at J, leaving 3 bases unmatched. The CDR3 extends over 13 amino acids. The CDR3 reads CASSRAGGGEQYF. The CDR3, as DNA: TGCGCCAGCAGCCGAGCGGGAGGGGGCGAGCAGTACTTC.

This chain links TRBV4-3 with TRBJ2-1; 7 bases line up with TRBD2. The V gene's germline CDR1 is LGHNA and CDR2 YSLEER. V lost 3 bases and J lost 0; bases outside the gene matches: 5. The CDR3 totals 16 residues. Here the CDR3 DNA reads TGCGCCAGCAGCCAGGATACGGGGGGCTCCTACAATGAGCAGTTCTTC. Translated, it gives CASSQDTGGSYNEQFF.

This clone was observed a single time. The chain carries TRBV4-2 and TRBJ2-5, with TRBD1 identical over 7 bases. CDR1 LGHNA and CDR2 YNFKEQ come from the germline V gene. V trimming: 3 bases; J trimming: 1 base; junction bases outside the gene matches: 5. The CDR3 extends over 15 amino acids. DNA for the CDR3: TGTGCCAGCAGCCAGCGACGGGACAGCCAAGAGACCCAGTACTTC. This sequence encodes CASSQRRDSQETQYF.

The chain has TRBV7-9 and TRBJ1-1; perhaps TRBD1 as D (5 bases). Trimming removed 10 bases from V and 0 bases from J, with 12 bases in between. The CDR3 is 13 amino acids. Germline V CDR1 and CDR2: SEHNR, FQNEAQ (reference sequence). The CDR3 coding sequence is TGTGCCAACCCCGGGACCTTGAACACTGAAGCTTTCTTT. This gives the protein CANPGTLNTEAFF.

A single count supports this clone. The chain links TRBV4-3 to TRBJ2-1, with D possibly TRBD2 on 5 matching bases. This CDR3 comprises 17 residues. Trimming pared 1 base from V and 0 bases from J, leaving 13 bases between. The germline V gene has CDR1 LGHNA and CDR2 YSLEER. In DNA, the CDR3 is TGCGCCAGCAGCCAAGTATCTAGCTGGAGCTCCTACAATGAGCAGTTCTTC. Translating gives CASSQVSSWSSYNEQFF.

CDR3 bases: TGCGCCAGCACGGGACAGGACCTCAATGAGCAGTTCTTC. This encodes CASTGQDLNEQFF. V gene TRBV4-1 combines with J gene TRBJ2-1; 8 nucleotides agree with TRBD1. CDR3 length: 13 amino acids. J lost 6 bases, V lost 7 bases, and 5 bases had no gene match. CDR1 MGHRA and CDR2 YSYEKL come from the germline V gene.

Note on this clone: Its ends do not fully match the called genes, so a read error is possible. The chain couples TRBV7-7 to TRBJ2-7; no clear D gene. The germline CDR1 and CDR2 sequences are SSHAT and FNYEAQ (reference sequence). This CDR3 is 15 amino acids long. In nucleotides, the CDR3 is TGTGCTAGCAGCTTAGAGGCAGGACCTTCCTACGAGCAGTACTTC. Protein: CASSLEAGPSYEQYF. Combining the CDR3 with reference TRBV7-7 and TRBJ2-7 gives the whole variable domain GAGVSQSPRYKVTKRGQDVTLRCDPISSHATLYWYQQALGQGPEFLTYFNYEAQPDKSGLPSDRFSAERPEGSISTLTIQRTEQRDSAMYRCASSLEAGPSYEQYFGPGTRLTVT.

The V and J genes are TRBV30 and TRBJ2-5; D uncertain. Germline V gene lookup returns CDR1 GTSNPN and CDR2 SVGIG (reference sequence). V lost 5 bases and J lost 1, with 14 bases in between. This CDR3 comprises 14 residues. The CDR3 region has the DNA TGTGCCTGGGGGTCCCTAGGAGTCCAAGAGACCCAGTACTTC. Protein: CAWGSLGVQETQYF.

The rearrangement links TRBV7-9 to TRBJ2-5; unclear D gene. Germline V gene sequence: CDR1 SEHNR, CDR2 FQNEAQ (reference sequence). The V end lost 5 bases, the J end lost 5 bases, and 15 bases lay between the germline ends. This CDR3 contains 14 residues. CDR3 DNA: TGTGCCAGCAGCGACACATGGCCCGGGGAGACCCAGTACTTC. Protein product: CASSDTWPGETQYF.

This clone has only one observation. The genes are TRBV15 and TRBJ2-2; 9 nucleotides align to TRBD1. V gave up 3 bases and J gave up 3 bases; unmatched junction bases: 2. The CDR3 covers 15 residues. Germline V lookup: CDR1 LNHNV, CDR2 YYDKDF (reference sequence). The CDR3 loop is CATSSGQGYTGELFF. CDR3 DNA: TGTGCCACCAGCAGCGGACAGGGGTACACCGGGGAGCTGTTTTTT.

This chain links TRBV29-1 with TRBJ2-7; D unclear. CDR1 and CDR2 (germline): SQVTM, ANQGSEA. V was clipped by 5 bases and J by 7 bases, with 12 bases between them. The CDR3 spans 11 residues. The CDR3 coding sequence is TGCAGCGTTTTGGGTTCGGAAGAGCAGTACTTC. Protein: CSVLGSEEQYF.

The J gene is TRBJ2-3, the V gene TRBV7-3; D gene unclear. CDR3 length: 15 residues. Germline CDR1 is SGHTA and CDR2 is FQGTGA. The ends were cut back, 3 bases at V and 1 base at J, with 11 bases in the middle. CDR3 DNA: TGTGCCAGCAGCTTGTCGGGCTCCCGCACAGATACGCAGTATTTT. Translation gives CASSLSGSRTDTQYF.

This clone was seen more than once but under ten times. The DNA of the CDR3 is TGTGCCAGCAGTCCTCCCGACAGGGGGTCCTACGAGCAGTACTTC. Protein sequence: CASSPPDRGSYEQYF. This rearrangement joins TRBV6-4 to TRBJ2-7; TRBD1 aligns across 9 bases. Germline lookup yields CDR1 MRHNA and CDR2 SNTAGT. Trimming took 5 bases from V and 1 from J; bases not matched to a gene: 6. The CDR3 has 15 residues.

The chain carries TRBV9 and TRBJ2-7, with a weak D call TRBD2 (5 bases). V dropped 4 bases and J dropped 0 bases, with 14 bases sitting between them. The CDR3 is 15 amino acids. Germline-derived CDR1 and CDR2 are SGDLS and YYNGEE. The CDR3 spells CASSPRPEGSYEQYF. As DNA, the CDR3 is TGTGCCAGCAGCCCGCGCCCAGAGGGCTCCTACGAGCAGTACTTC. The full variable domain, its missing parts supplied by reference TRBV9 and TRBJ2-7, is DSGVTQTPKHLITATGQRVTLRCSPRSGDLSVYWYQQSLDQGLQFLIQYYNGEERAKGNILERFSAQQFPDLHSELNLSSLELGDSALYFCASSPRPEGSYEQYFGPGTRLTVT.

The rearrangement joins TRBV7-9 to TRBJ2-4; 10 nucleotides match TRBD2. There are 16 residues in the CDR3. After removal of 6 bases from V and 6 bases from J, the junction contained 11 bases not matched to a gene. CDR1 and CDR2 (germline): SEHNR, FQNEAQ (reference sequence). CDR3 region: CASSLSGGAPRNIQYF. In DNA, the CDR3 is TGTGCCAGCAGTCTAAGCGGGGGGGCTCCGCGAAACATTCAGTACTTC.

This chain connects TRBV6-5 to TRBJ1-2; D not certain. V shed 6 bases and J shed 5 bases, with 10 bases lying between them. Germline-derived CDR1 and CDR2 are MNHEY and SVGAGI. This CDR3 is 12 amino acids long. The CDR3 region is CASRAESYGYTF. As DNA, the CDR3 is TGTGCCAGCAGGGCAGAGAGTTATGGCTACACCTTC.

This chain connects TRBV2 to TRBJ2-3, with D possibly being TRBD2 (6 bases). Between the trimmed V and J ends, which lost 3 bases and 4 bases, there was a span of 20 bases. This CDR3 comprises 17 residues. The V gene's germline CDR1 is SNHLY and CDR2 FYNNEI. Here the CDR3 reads CASSDGEAREGPDTQYF. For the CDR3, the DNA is TGTGCCAGCAGTGATGGGGAGGCGAGGGAAGGTCCAGATACGCAGTATTTT.

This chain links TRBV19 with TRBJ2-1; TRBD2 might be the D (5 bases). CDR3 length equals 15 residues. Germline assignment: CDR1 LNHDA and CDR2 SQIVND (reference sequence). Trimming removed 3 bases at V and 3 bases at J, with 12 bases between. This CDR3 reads CASSMDWSGYNEQFF. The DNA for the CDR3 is TGTGCCAGTAGTATGGACTGGTCGGGCTACAATGAGCAGTTCTTC.

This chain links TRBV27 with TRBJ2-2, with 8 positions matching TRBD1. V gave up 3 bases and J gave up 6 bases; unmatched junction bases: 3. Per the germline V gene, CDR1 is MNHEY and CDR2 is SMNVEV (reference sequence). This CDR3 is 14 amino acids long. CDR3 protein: CASSLTGVAGELFF. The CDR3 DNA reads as TGTGCCAGCAGTTTGACAGGGGTGGCCGGGGAGCTGTTTTTT.

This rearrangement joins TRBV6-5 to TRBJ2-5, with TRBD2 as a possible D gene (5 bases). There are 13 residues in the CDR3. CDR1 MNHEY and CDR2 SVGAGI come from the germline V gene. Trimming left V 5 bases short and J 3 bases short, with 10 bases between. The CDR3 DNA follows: TGTGCCAGCAGTAAGACCGGGGAAGAGACCCAGTACTTC. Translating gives CASSKTGEETQYF.

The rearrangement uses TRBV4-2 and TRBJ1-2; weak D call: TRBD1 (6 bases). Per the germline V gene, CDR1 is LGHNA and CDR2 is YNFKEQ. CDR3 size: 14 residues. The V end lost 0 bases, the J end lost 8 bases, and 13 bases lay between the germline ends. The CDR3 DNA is TGTGCCAGCAGCCAAGACAGGGGATCGGACGGCTACACCTTC. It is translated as CASSQDRGSDGYTF.

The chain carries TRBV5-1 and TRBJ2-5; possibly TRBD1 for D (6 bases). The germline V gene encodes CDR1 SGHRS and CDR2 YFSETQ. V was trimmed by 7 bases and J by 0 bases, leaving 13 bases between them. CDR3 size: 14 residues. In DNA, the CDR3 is TGCGCCAGCGGGGCAGGGGTAAACCAAGAGACCCAGTACTTC. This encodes CASGAGVNQETQYF.

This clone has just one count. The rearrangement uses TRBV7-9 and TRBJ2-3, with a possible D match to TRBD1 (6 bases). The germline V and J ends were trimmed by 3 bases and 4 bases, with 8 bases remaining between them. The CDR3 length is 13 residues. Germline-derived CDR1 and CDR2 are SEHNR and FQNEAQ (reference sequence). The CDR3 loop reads CASSFAGADTQYF. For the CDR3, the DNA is TGTGCCAGCAGCTTCGCAGGGGCAGATACGCAGTATTTT.

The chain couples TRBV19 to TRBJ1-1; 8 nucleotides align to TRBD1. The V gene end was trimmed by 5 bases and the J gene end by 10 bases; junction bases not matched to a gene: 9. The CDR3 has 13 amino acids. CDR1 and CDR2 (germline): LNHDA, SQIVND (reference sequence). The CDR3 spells CASSVATGATAFF. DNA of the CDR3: TGTGCCAGTAGTGTTGCGACAGGGGCAACAGCTTTCTTT. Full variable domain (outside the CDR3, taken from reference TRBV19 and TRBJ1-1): DGGITQSPKYLFRKEGQNVTLSCEQNLNHDAMYWYRQDPGQGLRLIYYSQIVNDFQKGDIAEGYSVSREKKESFPLTVTSAQKNPTAFYLCASSVATGATAFFGQGTRLTVV.